Detailed here is one T cell receptor (beta chain). The antigen remains undetermined. In germline, CDR1 is DFQATT, CDR2 SNEGSKA (reference sequence). Deletions cut 0 bases from V and 4 bases from J, with 7 bases between. This CDR3 has 12 amino acids. The data originate from a study of T-cell memory formation after mild COVID-19. Study context: Largely donor-specific TCR clusters were found.

General study results and limits: Cross-reactive memory appears to have joined, as suggested by some responding clones showing up in pre-infection memory.

MiXCR, applied by TCRdb to the 5' RACE reads, yields one record per CDR3 protein. The data show some 450,000 distinct CDR3 sequences, around 20% seen once. The rearrangement joins TRBV20-1 to TRBJ2-7; D gene ambiguous. This clonotype was sampled from an adult woman who had mild COVID-19 (a few samples of this study predate the infection). Cell type and time point are not known. Sequencing used PBMCs or a T cell subset sorted from them (not recorded which). CDR3 sequence: CSAREDGYEQYF. The CDR3 DNA reads TGCAGTGCTAGAGAGGACGGTTACGAGCAGTACTTC.